Each of the 28 T cell receptor beta chains below was sequenced from the same sample in a study of CD8+CD57+ T cells in acquired aplastic anemia. Patients who underwent sequencing had shown CD8+CD57+ cell expansion by flow cytometry. The study profiled TCR beta VDJ and CDR3 using genomic DNA as template. Using its own MiXCR run on the reads, TCRdb lists one record per CDR3 protein. The sample has around 430,000 distinct CDR3 sequences, about a third seen once. The sample taken for sequencing was sorted CD4+, CD8+, or CD8+CD57+ T cells (not recorded which) from PBMCs. The receptors were sampled from a human donor with aplastic anemia.

This clonotype has at least ten counts. The rearrangement joins TRBV20-1 to TRBJ2-7; weak D call: TRBD2 (6 bases). Per germline, CDR1 DFQATT and CDR2 SNEGSKA (reference sequence). This CDR3 is 15 amino acids long. Trimming took 0 bases from V and 0 from J, leaving 12 bases between them. CDR3 in amino acids: CSARDGGSHSYEQYF. CDR3 DNA: TGCAGTGCTAGAGATGGGGGGAGTCACTCCTACGAGCAGTACTTC.

This chain connects TRBV20-1 to TRBJ2-1; 10 bases align to TRBD2. CDR1 is DFQATT, CDR2 SNEGSKA, per germline (reference sequence). With 3 bases clipped from V and 8 bases from J, the junction kept 4 bases outside the gene matches. This CDR3 spans 13 amino acids. The CDR3 loop reads CSASLAGDDEQFF. The DNA for the CDR3 is TGCAGTGCTAGCCTAGCGGGAGATGATGAGCAGTTCTTC.

This clonotype has more than one count but fewer than ten. This chain joins TRBV12-3 or TRBV12-4 and TRBJ2-3; TRBD2 aligns across 11 bases. The V and J ends lost 6 bases and 3 bases, in that order; junction bases with no gene match: 8. This CDR3 comprises 16 residues. The CDR3, as DNA: TGTGCCAGCAGCCCAAGACTAGCGGGGATTACAGATACGCAGTATTTT. Protein sequence: CASSPRLAGITDTQYF.

This clonotype was counted a single time. The chain joins TRBV7-9 to TRBJ2-7; D is unresolved. V was trimmed by 5 bases and J by 3 bases, leaving 11 bases between them. Germline CDR1 and CDR2: SEHNR and FQNEAQ (reference sequence). CDR3 size: 13 residues. The CDR3 region is CASSPDSRYEQYF. The CDR3 DNA sequence: TGTGCCAGCAGCCCCGATTCCCGCTACGAGCAGTACTTC. The whole variable domain, remainder taken from reference TRBV7-9 and TRBJ2-7, is DTGVSQNPRHKITKRGQNVTFRCDPISEHNRLYWYRQTLGQGPEFLTYFQNEAQLEKSRLLSDRFSAERPKGSFSTLEIQRTEQGDSAMYLCASSPDSRYEQYFGPGTRLTVT.

V usage is TRBV20-1 and J usage is TRBJ2-7; 9 bases agree with TRBD1. The CDR3 consists of 16 residues. With V trimmed by 0 bases and J by 2 bases, 8 bases remained unmatched. From germline, CDR1 is DFQATT and CDR2 SNEGSKA (reference sequence). The CDR3 DNA follows: TGCAGTGCTAGAGATGTAACTAGGGACAGGGCCTACGAGCAGTACTTC. Its protein is CSARDVTRDRAYEQYF.

The rearrangement uses TRBV15 and TRBJ2-7; D call uncertain. The CDR3 consists of 17 residues. The germline V gene encodes CDR1 LNHNV and CDR2 YYDKDF (reference sequence). The V end was cut by 0 bases, the J end by 2 bases, with 17 bases between. The CDR3 DNA follows: TGTGCCACCAGCAGAGATACTTCCTACTTTCAGACCTACGAGCAGTACTTC. Translating gives CATSRDTSYFQTYEQYF.

The sample holds a few counts of this clonotype. The chain carries TRBV25-1 and TRBJ2-1; 8 bases agree with TRBD2. CDR1 MGHDK and CDR2 SYGVNS come from the germline V gene. V dropped 8 bases and J dropped 9; count of bases not matched to a gene: 15. The CDR3 totals 15 residues. This chain's CDR3 is CASVSPSGLEREQFF. The CDR3 bases are TGTGCCAGCGTTTCGCCGTCGGGACTAGAGCGTGAGCAGTTCTTC.

As for this clonotype: At one of its ends the junction is not consistent with the germline gene, which may arise from a read error. The rearrangement uses TRBV7-2 and TRBJ2-3; D uncertain. The CDR3 has 14 residues. CDR1 is SGHTA and CDR2 is FQGNSA in the germline V gene. In DNA, the CDR3 is TGTGCCAGCAGCCCGGAATCGGGCACAAATACGCAGTATTTT. This sequence encodes CASSPESGTNTQYF.

As regards this clonotype: Since no conserved phenylalanine or tryptophan closes the CDR3, a read error is the likely cause. This chain links TRBV12-3 or TRBV12-4 with TRBJ2-7; D is uncertain. The V end lost 2 bases, the J end lost 2 bases, and 7 bases lay between the germline ends. The CDR3 spans 13 residues. The CDR3, as DNA: TGTGCCAGCAGTTTATTATGGGCCTACGAGCAGTACCTC. Translation: CASSLLWAYEQYL.

This clonotype was observed at least ten times. The chain employs TRBV20-1 and TRBJ1-6; 7 bases map to TRBD1. Per germline, CDR1 DFQATT and CDR2 SNEGSKA (reference sequence). The trim removed 3 bases at V and 6 bases at J, leaving 5 bases unmatched. The CDR3 is made up of 14 amino acids. The CDR3 loop reads CSARQGVVNSPLHF. In DNA form, the CDR3 reads TGCAGTGCTAGGCAGGGGGTAGTTAATTCACCCCTCCACTTT.

In this sample, this clonotype turned up a few times. V gene TRBV30 combines with J gene TRBJ2-7; 7 positions agree with TRBD2. Germline assignment: CDR1 GTSNPN and CDR2 SVGIG (reference sequence). J lost 4 bases, V lost 3 bases, and 3 bases had no gene match. This CDR3 has 12 residues. The CDR3 is CAWSLGGYEQYF. CDR3 in DNA: TGTGCCTGGAGCTTGGGGGGGTACGAGCAGTACTTC. Full variable domain (remainder filled in from reference TRBV30 and TRBJ2-7): SQTIHQWPATLVQPVGSPLSLECTVEGTSNPNLYWYRQAAGRGLQLLFYSVGIGQISSEVPQNLSASRPQDRQFILSSKKLLLSDSGFYLCAWSLGGYEQYFGPGTRLTVT.

This clonotype was observed at least ten times. V and J are TRBV6-1 and TRBJ1-5, with unresolved D. The CDR3 contains 14 residues. Trimming removed 6 bases at V and 0 bases at J, with 9 bases between. Germline assignment: CDR1 MNHNS and CDR2 SASEGT. The CDR3 loop is CASRPGDSNQPQHF. In DNA, the CDR3 is TGTGCCAGCAGACCAGGCGATAGCAATCAGCCCCAGCATTTT.

J is TRBJ2-1 and V is TRBV2; 14 bases line up with TRBD2. J gave up 8 bases and V 5 bases, and 5 bases lay outside the gene matches. This CDR3 is built from 15 residues. Germline assignment: CDR1 SNHLY and CDR2 FYNNEI. DNA of the CDR3: TGTGCCAGCAGTTCAGGGACTAGCGGGAGCTATGAGCAGTTCTTC. It specifies CASSSGTSGSYEQFF.

This clonotype was detected ten times or more. The rearrangement uses TRBV2 and TRBJ2-5, with 10 bases that match TRBD2. Germline CDR1 reads SNHLY; CDR2 reads FYNNEI. The junction had 6 bases not matched to a gene; V was cut back by 4 bases and J by 4 bases. The CDR3 extends over 15 amino acids. The CDR3 region is CASSGLAGVVETQYF. The CDR3 nucleotides are TGTGCCAGCAGTGGGCTAGCGGGAGTAGTAGAGACCCAGTACTTC.

The CDR3 DNA is TGTGCCTGGAGTAAAGACAGCCTCAATCAGCCCCAGCATTTT. The encoded protein is CAWSKDSLNQPQHF. The chain employs TRBV30 and TRBJ1-5; TRBD1 is a possible D gene (5 bases). The CDR3 consists of 14 residues. From germline, CDR1 is GTSNPN and CDR2 SVGIG (reference sequence). Trimming shortened V by 2 bases and J by 3 bases, and 11 bases separated the two germline ends.

This clonotype was found many times. The chain combines TRBV5-4 with TRBJ2-5; D possibly matches TRBD1 or TRBD2 (6 bases each). This CDR3 has 14 amino acids. CDR1 and CDR2 from the germline V gene are SGHNT and YYREEE (reference sequence). The ends were cut back, 4 bases at V and 1 base at J, with 11 bases in the middle. CDR3 sequence: CASSPEGGQETQYF. For the CDR3, the DNA is TGTGCCAGCAGCCCGGAGGGGGGCCAAGAGACCCAGTACTTC.

The gene calls are TRBV20-1 and TRBJ2-1; D call uncertain. Germline CDR1 and CDR2: DFQATT and SNEGSKA (reference sequence). With 6 bases removed from V and 9 bases from J, the gap between germline ends came to 12 bases. The CDR3 runs 11 residues. CDR3 sequence (DNA): TGCAGTGCGTCCCCCCCTGGTGAGCAGTTCTTC. This encodes CSASPPGEQFF.

The gene calls are TRBV30 and TRBJ2-5, with 11 bases identical to TRBD2. Germline values: CDR1 GTSNPN, CDR2 SVGIG (reference sequence). CDR3 size: 15 residues. J lost 7 bases, V lost 0 bases, and 7 bases had no gene match. This CDR3 is CAWSVFSGRAVTQYF. The CDR3, as DNA: TGTGCCTGGAGTGTTTTTAGCGGGAGGGCCGTGACCCAGTACTTC.

This clonotype was picked up many times. The chain uses TRBV14 and TRBJ2-7; 8 positions match TRBD2. This CDR3 is built from 16 residues. Germline V CDR1 and CDR2: SGHDN, FVKESK. Germline trimming cut 0 bases from V and 2 bases from J; bases unmatched to any gene: 6. This CDR3 reads CASSQDGLAGAYEQYF. CDR3 DNA: TGTGCCAGCAGCCAAGATGGGCTAGCGGGCGCCTACGAGCAGTACTTC.

The chain is built from TRBV19 and TRBJ1-1, with D unclear. Germline values: CDR1 LNHDA, CDR2 SQIVND (reference sequence). This CDR3 has 13 residues. V was shortened by 5 bases and J by 1 base, with 8 bases between the two germline ends. CDR3 nucleotide sequence: TGTGCCAGTAGTGCCCAGCCGAACACTGAAGCTTTCTTT. Its translation: CASSAQPNTEAFF.

This clonotype was seen at least ten times. The V and J genes are TRBV15 and TRBJ1-3; D is undetermined. The CDR3 is 13 amino acids. The germline CDR1 and CDR2 sequences are LNHNV and YYDKDF (reference sequence). V gave up 0 bases and J gave up 4 bases, with 4 bases separating them. Here the CDR3 DNA reads TGTGCCACCAGCAGAGATCGGGGAAACACCATATATTTT. Translating gives CATSRDRGNTIYF.

Of note for this clonotype: Germline and junction disagree at one end, which may indicate a read error. The rearrangement links TRBV24-1 to TRBJ1-2; D possibly corresponds to TRBD1 (5 bases). Germline V lookup: CDR1 KGHDR, CDR2 SFDVKD. The CDR3 runs to 13 residues. CDR3 in amino acids: CATSEAGSRGYAF. In DNA form, the CDR3 reads TGTGCCACCAGTGAGGCGGGGTCGAGGGGCTACGCCTTC.

J is TRBJ1-4 and V is TRBV20-1; no definite D call. The CDR3 has 15 residues. Per germline, CDR1 DFQATT and CDR2 SNEGSKA (reference sequence). Trimming shortened V by 3 bases and J by 0 bases, and 11 bases separated the two germline ends. CDR3: CSASSRDTTNEKLFF. The CDR3 DNA follows: TGCAGTGCTAGTTCGAGGGATACAACTAATGAAAAACTGTTTTTT.

The table lists this clonotype with many counts. The rearrangement links TRBV7-2 to TRBJ2-7; 13 bases are a match to TRBD2. V shed 5 bases, J shed 2 bases, and the junction held 3 bases outside the gene matches. The CDR3 is made up of 15 amino acids. Germline V gene data show CDR1 as SGHTA and CDR2 as FQGNSA. CDR3 amino acids: CASSAGLAGTYEQYF. DNA of the CDR3: TGTGCCAGCAGCGCGGGACTAGCGGGAACCTACGAGCAGTACTTC.

This clonotype came up many times. The chain links TRBV29-1 to TRBJ1-5, with 8 bases fitting TRBD1. Germline CDR1 reads SQVTM; CDR2 reads ANQGSEA. The V segment lost 6 bases and the J segment 7 bases; nucleotides outside the gene matches: 8. CDR3 size: 13 residues. The CDR3 coding sequence is TGCAGCGTGGCGGACAGGGATGAGCAGCCCCAGCATTTT. Protein: CSVADRDEQPQHF.

The genes are TRBV25-1 and TRBJ1-1, with D possibly matching TRBD1 (5 bases). The CDR3 totals 15 residues. The V end lost 6 bases, the J end lost 7 bases, and 21 bases lay between the germline ends. Germline V gives CDR1 MGHDK, CDR2 SYGVNS. The CDR3 loop is CASSDSPGAGGEAFF. CDR3 in DNA: TGTGCCAGCAGCGATTCTCCCGGGGCCGGGGGTGAAGCTTTCTTT.

Of note for this clonotype: A read error may explain this, as a much larger clone is one base away. Because it lacks the conserved phenylalanine or tryptophan at the end, this CDR3 is likely a read error. The CDR3 coding sequence is TGTGCCAGCAGGCGGCCGAGGGGGAGCACTGAAGCTTTCCTT. Protein product: CASRRPRGSTEAFL. The rearrangement links TRBV2 to TRBJ1-1; tentatively, D is TRBD1 (6 bases). The CDR3 extends over 14 amino acids. The germline V gene has CDR1 SNHLY and CDR2 FYNNEI. V lost 6 bases and J lost 4, with 15 bases in between.

The J gene is TRBJ2-5, the V gene TRBV5-4; D perhaps matches TRBD1 (6 bases). V was pared by 2 bases and J by 1 base, with 9 bases between. CDR1 and CDR2 (germline): SGHNT, YYREEE (reference sequence). CDR3 length equals 14 residues. The DNA of the CDR3 is TGTGCCAGCAGCTTACGAGGGGGCCAAGAGACCCAGTACTTC. It codes for CASSLRGGQETQYF. The full variable domain, rest sourced from reference TRBV5-4 and TRBJ2-5, is ETGVTQSPTHLIKTRGQQVTLRCSSQSGHNTVSWYQQALGQGPQFIFQYYREEENGRGNFPPRFSGLQFPNYSSELNVNALELDDSALYLCASSLRGGQETQYFGPGTRLLVL.